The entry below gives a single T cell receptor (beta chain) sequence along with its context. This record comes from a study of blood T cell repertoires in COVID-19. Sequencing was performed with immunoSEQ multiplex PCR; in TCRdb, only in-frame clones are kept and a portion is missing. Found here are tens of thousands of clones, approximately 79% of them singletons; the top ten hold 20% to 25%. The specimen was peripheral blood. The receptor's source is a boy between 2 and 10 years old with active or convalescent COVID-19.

CDR3 sequence reads: CASSRTSSGRGNEQFF. In DNA form, the CDR3 reads TGTGCCAGCAGTCGCACCTCTAGCGGGAGAGGGAATGAGCAGTTCTTC. The chain is built from TRBV6-2 or TRBV6-3 and TRBJ2-1; TRBD2 agrees at 10 bases. CDR3 length: 16 residues. Germline V gene lookup returns CDR1 MNHEY and CDR2 SVGEGT. V was clipped by 5 bases and J by 7 bases; unmatched bases: 11.